This entry lists 8 T cell receptor beta chains sequenced from one sample in a study of CD8 T cells in Susac syndrome (dated by TCRdb to between 2019 and 2020). Library preparation used the immunoSEQ multiplex PCR assay. RNA was extracted using the RNeasy kit, and about 0.45 to 1 microgram was reverse transcribed with random hexamers. The public sequencing data were trimmed at Q25 with fastp and processed into clonotypes with MiXCR by TCRdb, which kept only in-frame beta chains. Each CDR3 protein appears once, grouped with its most common genes and DNA. The sample table records just under 150,000 distinct CDR3 sequences; approximately 94% of these occur just once. Of the sample, less than 0.095% is held by the ten largest clones. Sequencing was carried out using CD4+ T cells from PBMCs. The receptors shown here come from a human donor in good health.

The chain employs TRBV3-1 and TRBJ2-1; the D gene could be TRBD1 or TRBD2 (5 bases each). V lost 6 bases and J lost 3, with 18 bases in between. The germline gives CDR1 LGHDT, CDR2 YNNKEL (reference sequence). The CDR3 totals 16 residues. The CDR3 protein is CASSLNGAGYYNEQFF. CDR3 bases: TGTGCCAGCAGTTTAAACGGGGCAGGGTACTACAATGAGCAGTTCTTC.

The V and J genes are TRBV4-1 and TRBJ1-5, with D perhaps matching TRBD1 (5 bases). Germline V gene lookup returns CDR1 MGHRA and CDR2 YSYEKL. Trimming removed 1 base at V and 4 bases at J, with 11 bases between. This CDR3 contains 15 residues. CDR3 nucleotides: TGCGCCAGCAGCCAAGCTGCAGGGTATAATCAGCCCCAGCATTTT. Translation: CASSQAAGYNQPQHF.

V is TRBV5-4 and J is TRBJ2-7; possible D gene TRBD1, 7 bases. Germline V lookup: CDR1 SGHNT, CDR2 YYREEE (reference sequence). Trimming removed 0 bases from V and 4 bases from J, with 14 bases in between. The CDR3 is made up of 15 amino acids. The DNA for the CDR3 is TGTGCCAGCAGCTTGGCCGGTCAGGGGGGTTACGAGCAGTACTTC. Amino acids: CASSLAGQGGYEQYF.

The genes are TRBV3-1 and TRBJ2-2; maybe TRBD2 (6 bases). The V end was cut by 4 bases, the J end by 7 bases, with 13 bases between. Looked up from germline, CDR1 is LGHDT and CDR2 is YNNKEL (reference sequence). The CDR3 extends over 14 amino acids. CDR3: CASSPPPGVGELFF. For the CDR3, the DNA is TGTGCCAGCAGCCCACCGCCGGGGGTCGGGGAGCTGTTTTTT.

V and J are TRBV5-1 and TRBJ2-5, with TRBD2 matching over 13 bases. The J segment lost 4 bases and the V segment lost 0 bases, leaving 12 bases of the junction unmatched. Germline lookup yields CDR1 SGHRS and CDR2 YFSETQ. The CDR3 has 19 residues. The CDR3 protein is CASSLAKLAGGPVRETQYF. In DNA form, the CDR3 reads TGCGCCAGCAGCTTGGCGAAACTAGCGGGAGGGCCGGTTAGAGAGACCCAGTACTTC.

For the CDR3, the DNA is TGTGCCACCAGTGATTTACCGGGGACTAGCGGGAGTTCCTACAATGAGCAGTTCTTC. It codes for CATSDLPGTSGSSYNEQFF. This rearrangement joins TRBV24-1 to TRBJ2-1; 14 positions agree with TRBD2. Germline assignment: CDR1 KGHDR and CDR2 SFDVKD. This CDR3 is 19 amino acids long. The V and J ends lost 1 base and 1 base, in that order; junction bases with no gene match: 5.

CDR3 amino acids: CSARDPVLAGGVAQYF. CDR3 in DNA: TGCAGTGCTAGAGATCCGGTCCTAGCGGGAGGGGTGGCCCAGTACTTC. The chain has TRBV20-1 and TRBJ2-5, with TRBD2 matching 12 bases. The ends lost 0 bases at V and 9 bases at J; junction bases unmatched: 11. The CDR3 runs 16 residues. In germline, CDR1 is DFQATT, CDR2 SNEGSKA (reference sequence).

This clonotype was recorded only once. J is TRBJ1-4 and V is TRBV30, with unresolved D. Germline V lookup: CDR1 GTSNPN, CDR2 SVGIG (reference sequence). V gave up 8 bases and J gave up 8 bases, with 21 bases separating them. The CDR3 covers 14 residues. CDR3 loop: CALLEMGSSEKLFF. The CDR3 bases are TGTGCCCTTCTTGAGATGGGGTCCTCCGAAAAACTGTTTTTT.